The rows below give T cell receptor beta chains drawn from one sample of a study of blood T cell repertoires in COVID-19. The method was immunoSEQ multiplex PCR; TCRdb's version includes in-frame clones alone and lacks a portion of them. The sample has approximately 110,000 clones; roughly four fifths are singletons. Sequencing was carried out using peripheral blood. The receptors were gathered from a woman older than 75 with acute or convalescent COVID-19. The CDR3 runs from the conserved cysteine through the conserved F or W. Fields, in order: clone size, V gene, J gene, CDR3 protein. Clone size is stated in some rows and not others, as once, few, many or a class when expanded.

abundance: .; v_gene: TRBV5-1; j_gene: TRBJ2-7; CDR3aa: CASSLTVPTYEQYF
abundance: .; v_gene: TRBV2; j_gene: TRBJ1-2; CDR3aa: CASNRQGMYGYTF
abundance: .; v_gene: TRBV29-1; j_gene: TRBJ2-3; CDR3aa: CSVDNQADTQYF
abundance: .; v_gene: TRBV5-1; j_gene: TRBJ2-3; CDR3aa: CASRSTLVSSTDTQYF
abundance: .; v_gene: TRBV25-1; j_gene: TRBJ2-5; CDR3aa: CASSESPTRRGETQYF
abundance: few; v_gene: TRBV28; j_gene: TRBJ1-1; CDR3aa: CAARQGKTEAFF
abundance: .; v_gene: TRBV5-1; j_gene: TRBJ1-3; CDR3aa: CASSLEGTGNTIYF
abundance: .; v_gene: TRBV19; j_gene: TRBJ1-5; CDR3aa: CASSIDPWGGNQPQHF
abundance: .; v_gene: TRBV9; j_gene: TRBJ2-7; CDR3aa: CASSGGQSLSYEQYF
abundance: .; v_gene: TRBV19; j_gene: TRBJ1-6; CDR3aa: CASSIDRDRDVDSPLHF
abundance: .; v_gene: TRBV10-3; j_gene: TRBJ2-3; CDR3aa: CAISRQGIGTGDTQYF
abundance: .; v_gene: TRBV5-4; j_gene: TRBJ1-2; CDR3aa: CASSRDTSNFGGYTF
abundance: .; v_gene: TRBV6-5; j_gene: TRBJ2-5; CDR3aa: CASSFGVAGVQETQYF
abundance: .; v_gene: TRBV19; j_gene: TRBJ1-5; CDR3aa: CASSPDRGQPQHF
abundance: .; v_gene: TRBV7-9; j_gene: TRBJ2-3; CDR3aa: CASSSQREGGDTQYF
abundance: few; v_gene: TRBV28; j_gene: TRBJ1-1; CDR3aa: CASSSQTGMAFF
abundance: .; v_gene: TRBV2; j_gene: TRBJ2-7; CDR3aa: CASSFSYEQYF
abundance: .; v_gene: TRBV28; j_gene: TRBJ2-1; CDR3aa: CASSLSSGTSGRNYNEQFF
abundance: .; v_gene: TRBV19; j_gene: TRBJ2-1; CDR3aa: CASSITGGIDEQFF
abundance: .; v_gene: TRBV5-4; j_gene: TRBJ2-1; CDR3aa: CASGLSGRASEQFF
abundance: .; v_gene: TRBV29-1; j_gene: TRBJ1-2; CDR3aa: CSVPGTGGYGYTF
abundance: many; v_gene: TRBV24-1; j_gene: TRBJ2-3; CDR3aa: CATSTNLGGTDTQYF
abundance: .; v_gene: TRBV5-4; j_gene: TRBJ2-1; CDR3aa: CASSLQGQGENEQFF
abundance: many; v_gene: TRBV4-2; j_gene: TRBJ2-7; CDR3aa: CASSQEGNAYEQYF
abundance: .; v_gene: TRBV19; j_gene: TRBJ2-2; CDR3aa: CASSIVLASFPGELFF
abundance: .; v_gene: TRBV30; j_gene: TRBJ2-5; CDR3aa: CAFSRGGETQYF
abundance: .; v_gene: TRBV19; j_gene: TRBJ2-4; CDR3aa: CASSRAGLAKNIQYF
abundance: .; v_gene: TRBV2; j_gene: TRBJ2-2; CDR3aa: CASRRVAGVPGELFF
abundance: few; v_gene: TRBV19; j_gene: TRBJ2-3; CDR3aa: CASSIGAGPTDTQYF
abundance: .; v_gene: TRBV18; j_gene: TRBJ2-5; CDR3aa: CASSPGLAGVAETQYF
abundance: .; v_gene: TRBV7-7; j_gene: TRBJ1-1; CDR3aa: CASSPWTGGGEGAFF
abundance: .; v_gene: TRBV29-1; j_gene: TRBJ1-1; CDR3aa: CSVTWAGEAFF
abundance: many; v_gene: TRBV19; j_gene: TRBJ1-2; CDR3aa: CASTRVLATYGYTF
abundance: .; v_gene: TRBV2; j_gene: TRBJ2-3; CDR3aa: CARQYSGGSPDTQYF
abundance: few; v_gene: TRBV7-2; j_gene: TRBJ1-2; CDR3aa: CASSPGTGGTYGYTF
abundance: many; v_gene: TRBV2; j_gene: TRBJ1-4; CDR3aa: CASAYSGTEKLFF
abundance: .; v_gene: TRBV12-3/TRBV12-4; j_gene: TRBJ1-1; CDR3aa: CASRWQGLGAFF
abundance: .; v_gene: TRBV5-1; j_gene: TRBJ2-7; CDR3aa: CASSFGGAVDSYEQYF
abundance: few; v_gene: TRBV5-5; j_gene: TRBJ1-5; CDR3aa: CASSLPGGNQPQHF
abundance: .; v_gene: TRBV2; j_gene: TRBJ2-2; CDR3aa: CASSLGQGTTGELFF
abundance: .; v_gene: TRBV19; j_gene: TRBJ2-1; CDR3aa: CASSNYRDRGRYSSYNEQFF
abundance: few; v_gene: TRBV24-1; j_gene: TRBJ2-1; CDR3aa: CATSDSTQGAHNEQFF
abundance: .; v_gene: TRBV5-4; j_gene: TRBJ2-5; CDR3aa: CASSWRGGETQYF
abundance: few; v_gene: TRBV6-5; j_gene: TRBJ1-2; CDR3aa: CASSTRTGNYGYTF